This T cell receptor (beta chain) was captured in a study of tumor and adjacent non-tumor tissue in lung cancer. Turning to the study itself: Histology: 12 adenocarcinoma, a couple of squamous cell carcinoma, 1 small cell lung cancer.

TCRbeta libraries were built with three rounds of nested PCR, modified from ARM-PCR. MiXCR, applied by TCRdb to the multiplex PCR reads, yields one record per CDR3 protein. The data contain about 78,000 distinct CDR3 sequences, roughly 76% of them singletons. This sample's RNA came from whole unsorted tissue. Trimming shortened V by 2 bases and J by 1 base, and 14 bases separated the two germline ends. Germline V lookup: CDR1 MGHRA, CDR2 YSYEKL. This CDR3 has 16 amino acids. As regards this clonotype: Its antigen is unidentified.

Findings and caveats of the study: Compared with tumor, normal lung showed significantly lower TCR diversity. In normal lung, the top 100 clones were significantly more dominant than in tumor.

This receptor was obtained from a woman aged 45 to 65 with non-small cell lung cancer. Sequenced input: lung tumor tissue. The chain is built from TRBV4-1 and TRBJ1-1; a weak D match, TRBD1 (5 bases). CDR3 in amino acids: CASSQHLYRRNTEAFF. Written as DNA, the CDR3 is TGCGCCAGCAGCCAACATTTGTACAGGCGGAACACTGAAGCTTTCTTT.